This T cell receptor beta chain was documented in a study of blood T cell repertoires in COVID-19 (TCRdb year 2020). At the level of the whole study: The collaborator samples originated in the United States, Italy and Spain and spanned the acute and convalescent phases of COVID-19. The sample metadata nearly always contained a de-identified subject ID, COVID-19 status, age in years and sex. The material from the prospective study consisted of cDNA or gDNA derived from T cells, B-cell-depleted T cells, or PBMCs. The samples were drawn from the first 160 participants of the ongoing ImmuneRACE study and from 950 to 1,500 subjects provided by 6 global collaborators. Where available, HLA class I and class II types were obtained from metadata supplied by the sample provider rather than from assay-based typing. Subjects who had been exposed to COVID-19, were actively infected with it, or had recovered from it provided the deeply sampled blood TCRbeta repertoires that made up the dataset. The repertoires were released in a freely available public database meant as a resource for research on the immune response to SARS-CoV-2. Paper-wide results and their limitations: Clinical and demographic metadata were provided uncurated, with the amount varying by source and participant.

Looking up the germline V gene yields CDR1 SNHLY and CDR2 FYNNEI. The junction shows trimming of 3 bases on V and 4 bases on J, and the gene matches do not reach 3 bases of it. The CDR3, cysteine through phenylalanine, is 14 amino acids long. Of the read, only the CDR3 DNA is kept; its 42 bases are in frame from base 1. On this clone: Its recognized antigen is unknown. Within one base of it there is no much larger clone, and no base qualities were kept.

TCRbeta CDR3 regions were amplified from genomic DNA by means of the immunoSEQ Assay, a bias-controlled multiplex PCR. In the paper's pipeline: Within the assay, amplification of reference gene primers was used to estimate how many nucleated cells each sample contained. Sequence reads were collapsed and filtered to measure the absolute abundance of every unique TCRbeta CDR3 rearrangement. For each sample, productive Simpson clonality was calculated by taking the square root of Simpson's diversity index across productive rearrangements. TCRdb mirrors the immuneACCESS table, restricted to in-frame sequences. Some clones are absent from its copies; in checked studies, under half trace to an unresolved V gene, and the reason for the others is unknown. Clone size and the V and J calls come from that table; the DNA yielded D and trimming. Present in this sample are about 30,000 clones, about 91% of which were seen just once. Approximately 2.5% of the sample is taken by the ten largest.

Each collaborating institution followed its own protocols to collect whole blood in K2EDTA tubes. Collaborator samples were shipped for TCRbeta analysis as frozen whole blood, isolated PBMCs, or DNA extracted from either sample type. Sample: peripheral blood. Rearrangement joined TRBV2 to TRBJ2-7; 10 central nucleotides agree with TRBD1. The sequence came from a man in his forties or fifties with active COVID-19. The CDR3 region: CASSDRTGGYEQYF. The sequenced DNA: TGTGCCAGCAGTGATCGGACAGGGGGGTACGAGCAGTACTTC. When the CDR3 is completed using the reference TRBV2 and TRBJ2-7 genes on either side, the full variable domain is EPEVTQTPSHQVTQMGQEVILRCVPISNHLYFYWYRQILGQKVEFLVSFYNNEISEKSEIFDDQFSVERPDGSNFTLKIRSTKLEDSAMYFCASSDRTGGYEQYFGPGTRLTVT.